The 4 T cell receptor beta chains given below trace back to one sample, sequenced in a study of OX40 agonist ivuxolimab in advanced cancers. Sequencing was performed with immunoSEQ multiplex PCR; in TCRdb, only in-frame clones are kept and a portion is missing. The table includes 57,000 or so clones, approximately 90% detected once. Sequencing was performed on CD4+ or CD8+ T cells sorted from blood, taken in a trial of the OX40 agonist ivuxolimab. The receptors were gathered from an adult with an advanced solid tumor such as melanoma, head and neck, liver or kidney cancer.

CDR3 coding DNA: TGTGCCAGTAGCCCTGGACCTCCGGGGACTGAAGCTTTCTTT. It translates to CASSPGPPGTEAFF. V and J are TRBV19 and TRBJ1-1; no clear D. The CDR3 has 14 residues. Trimming took 6 bases from V and 5 from J, leaving 16 bases between them. CDR1 is LNHDA, CDR2 SQIVND, per germline (reference sequence).

The genes are TRBV9 and TRBJ2-1; 8 bases are shared with TRBD1. CDR1 and CDR2 (germline): SGDLS, YYNGEE. V lost 3 bases and J lost 3; bases outside the gene matches: 8. There are 16 residues in the CDR3. Here the CDR3 DNA reads TGTGCCAGCAGCGACGGGACAGGAGGTCTCTACAATGAGCAGTTCTTC. It is translated as CASSDGTGGLYNEQFF.

V and J are TRBV18 and TRBJ2-3; unclear D gene. The CDR3 extends over 16 amino acids. V dropped 3 bases and J dropped 3 bases, with 16 bases sitting between them. Germline CDR1 and CDR2: KGHSH and LQKENI. The CDR3 DNA is TGTGCCAGCTCACCCAGTATTGGCGGAAGTACAGATACGCAGTATTTT. Translating gives CASSPSIGGSTDTQYF.

The chain uses TRBV11-3 and TRBJ2-1; TRBD2 matches at 14 bases. Losses at the gene ends were 1 base for V and 8 bases for J; bases not matched to a gene: 10. Per the germline V gene, CDR1 is SGHNT and CDR2 is YENEEA. There are 18 residues in the CDR3. The CDR3 DNA reads TGTGCCAGCAGCTTAGTATCCAGGGGACTAGCGGGAGTGGATGAGCAGTTCTTC. Amino acids: CASSLVSRGLAGVDEQFF.